A selection of T cell receptor beta chains follows, all from one sample in a study of CD8+ T cells in alopecia areata. Measured with immunoSEQ multiplex PCR; TCRdb has only the in-frame clones, and not every one. The sample contains roughly 250,000 clones, around 64% of which appear only once. The input for sequencing was CD4+ T cells sorted from blood, taken around week 53, from a patient treated with tofacitinib. These receptors all stem from a human donor with alopecia areata. The CDR3 runs from the conserved cysteine through the conserved F or W. Each record gives: CDR3 length, V gene, J gene, D gene, clone size, CDR3 protein, CDR3 DNA. The D gene is left open where the match is weak. Clone size, where shown, is once, few, many, or a class for clones that have expanded.

16,TRBV4-2,TRBJ2-3,TRBD2,NA,CASSQDGAGGTDTQYF,TGTGCCAGCAGCCAAGATGGGGCGGGGGGCACAGATACGCAGTATTTT
17,TRBV4-1,TRBJ1-1,NA,NA,CASSALAGAPMNTEAFF,TGCGCCAGCAGCGCCCTCGCCGGGGCCCCCATGAACACTGAAGCTTTCTTT
18,TRBV30,TRBJ2-1,NA,NA,CAWTGGAIALRSHGWQFF,TGTGCCTGGACGGGTGGGGCCATTGCCCTAAGGTCCCATGGATGGCAGTTCTTC
14,TRBV5-1,TRBJ2-3,NA,NA,CASRVDFSTDTQYF,TGCGCCAGCAGAGTGGACTTTAGCACAGATACGCAGTATTTT
17,TRBV4-1,TRBJ2-3,TRBD2,NA,CASSRPTSGTSTDTQYF,TGCGCCAGCAGCCGGCCGACTAGCGGGACTAGCACAGATACGCAGTATTTT
11,TRBV29-1,TRBJ2-7,NA,NA,CSVLTSYEQYF,TGCAGCGTCCTAACCTCCTACGAGCAGTACTTC
14,TRBV29-1,TRBJ1-1,TRBD1,NA,CSVGVRGRGTEAFF,TGCAGCGTTGGGGTGAGGGGGCGAGGGACTGAAGCTTTCTTT
15,TRBV5-1,TRBJ1-5,TRBD1,NA,CASSPGDRAHQPQHF,TGCGCCAGCAGCCCGGGGGACAGGGCACACCAGCCCCAGCATTTT
14,TRBV2,TRBJ2-1,TRBD2,NA,CASSDPRLAIEQFF,TGTGCCAGCAGTGACCCCCGACTAGCTATTGAGCAGTTCTTC
14,TRBV14,TRBJ2-1,TRBD2,NA,CASSQKRGNNEQFF,TGTGCCAGCAGCCAAAAGCGGGGGAATAATGAGCAGTTCTTC
15,TRBV7-9,TRBJ2-5,TRBD1,NA,CASSLPGQGQETQYF,TGTGCCAGCAGCCTCCCGGGACAGGGCCAAGAGACCCAGTACTTC
15,TRBV5-1,TRBJ2-5,TRBD2,NA,CASSPLAGRFETQYF,TGCGCCAGCAGCCCGCTAGCGGGGCGGTTTGAGACCCAGTACTTC
14,TRBV5-6,TRBJ2-7,TRBD1,NA,CASSWTGTRYEQYF,TGTGCCAGCAGCTGGACAGGGACTCGCTACGAGCAGTACTTC
15,TRBV5-1,TRBJ2-4,TRBD1,NA,CASSPLRAQGDIQYF,TGCGCCAGCAGCCCCTTGAGGGCCCAGGGGGACATTCAGTACTTC
15,TRBV9,TRBJ2-2,NA,once,CASSVRPSETGELFF,TGTGCCAGCAGCGTCAGACCGTCTGAGACCGGGGAGCTGTTTTTT
13,TRBV10-3,TRBJ2-5,NA,NA,CAISDVFSQTQYF,TGTGCCATCAGTGATGTCTTTAGTCAGACCCAGTACTTC
13,TRBV19,TRBJ1-1,NA,NA,CAISPGINTEAFF,TGTGCCATTAGCCCGGGGATCAACACTGAAGCTTTCTTT
14,TRBV5-6,TRBJ1-5,NA,NA,CASILLGSNQPQHF,TGTGCCAGCATTCTCTTGGGGAGCAATCAGCCCCAGCATTTT
11,TRBV29-1,TRBJ2-5,NA,few,CSGGSQETQYF,TGCAGCGGGGGCAGCCAAGAGACCCAGTACTTC
13,TRBV30,TRBJ2-2,NA,once,CAWSEHGNGELFF,TGTGCCTGGAGTGAACATGGAAACGGGGAGCTGTTTTTT
13,TRBV6-5,TRBJ2-5,TRBD1,NA,CASSRTGIETQYF,TGTGCCAGCAGTAGGACAGGGATCGAGACCCAGTACTTC
18,TRBV7-2,TRBJ1-6,NA,few,CASSLYRGGPGKYSPLHF,TGTGCCAGCAGCTTATACCGCGGGGGGCCCGGAAAGTATTCACCCCTCCACTTT
15,TRBV12-5,TRBJ2-5,TRBD1,few,CASGLVAGGRETQYF,TGTGCTAGTGGTTTGGTTGCAGGGGGCAGGGAGACCCAGTACTTC
15,TRBV9,TRBJ2-5,TRBD1,NA,CASSGRQGLWETQYF,TGTGCCAGCAGCGGCCGACAGGGGTTATGGGAGACCCAGTACTTC
13,TRBV5-1,TRBJ2-3,NA,NA,CASSPTRTDTQYF,TGCGCCAGCAGCCCGACTCGCACAGATACGCAGTATTTT
16,TRBV4-2,TRBJ2-3,NA,NA,CASSRRVAESTDTQYF,TGTGCCAGCAGCCGCCGGGTAGCGGAAAGCACAGATACGCAGTATTTT